Listed below are T cell receptor beta chains from one sample, sequenced in a study of shared clonotypes between healthy human individuals. Data came from immunoSEQ multiplex PCR; TCRdb stores just in-frame clones and leaves some out. This table has about 530,000 clones, about 75% appearing once. Sequencing input: PBMCs. The receptors were sampled from a woman in her thirties or forties in good health. Some clones in this sample may be carry-over from other donors' samples. The CDR3 runs from the conserved cysteine through the conserved F or W. A D gene is named only where the DNA matches it firmly. Size tells how often a clone was seen (once, few, many) or the class of an expanded clone, and some rows leave it out.

d_call j_call v_call clone_size cdr3_nt cdr3_aa
NA TRBJ2-2 TRBV2 NA TGTGCCAGCCGGCTTGAACAAAACACCGGGGAGCTGTTTTTT CASRLEQNTGELFF
NA TRBJ2-3 TRBV28 NA TGTGCCAGCAGTTTCCTGATTACCCGTTGGGATACGCAGTATTTT CASSFLITRWDTQYF
TRBD2 TRBJ2-1 TRBV4-2 once TGTGCCAGCAGCCAAGTTGGGGGGGATACCTACAATGAGCAGTTCTTC CASSQVGGDTYNEQFF
TRBD1 TRBJ1-2 TRBV5-1 NA TGCGCCAGCAGCTTGGGGGGCGGGACAGAAGGCTACACCTTC CASSLGGGTEGYTF
NA TRBJ2-5 TRBV27 NA TGTGCCAGCAGCTCCTCCCGCGGGGAGACCCAGTACTTC CASSSSRGETQYF
TRBD1 TRBJ2-3 TRBV18 NA TGTGCCAGCTCACCACGGGGACAGGACACAGATACGCAGTATTTT CASSPRGQDTDTQYF
NA TRBJ1-1 TRBV28 NA TGTGCCAGCAGAACCAGGGGCGCTGAAGCTTTCTTT CASRTRGAEAFF
NA TRBJ1-4 TRBV19 NA TGTGCCAGTAGTATAGATGGGACTGGTGGTCATGAAAAACTGTTTTTT CASSIDGTGGHEKLFF
TRBD1 TRBJ1-1 TRBV5-4 NA TGTGCCAGCAGCTTACCAGGGGGCCTGAACACTGAAGCTTTCTTT CASSLPGGLNTEAFF
TRBD2 TRBJ2-1 TRBV5-1 NA TGCGCCAGCAGCGCGTTAGCGGGGGAATCCTACAATGAGCAGTTCTTC CASSALAGESYNEQFF
NA TRBJ2-5 TRBV5-6 NA TGTGCCAGCAGCTTGGTCCAGGGTGGGCAAGAGACCCAGTACTTC CASSLVQGGQETQYF
TRBD2 TRBJ2-1 TRBV18 NA TGTGCGGCCAACGGAGGACTAGCGGTTGGGAATGAGCAGTTCTTC CAANGGLAVGNEQFF
TRBD2 TRBJ2-5 TRBV11-2 NA TGTGCCAGCAGCTTACTTCTAGCGGCCCAAGAGACCCAGTACTTC CASSLLLAAQETQYF
TRBD2 TRBJ2-3 TRBV9 NA TGTGCCAGCATAGGGGCGGGAGGTTCAGATACGCAGTATTTT CASIGAGGSDTQYF
TRBD1 TRBJ1-4 TRBV5-6 NA TGTGCCAGCAGCTTTACCACAGGGGGTAATGAAAAACTGTTTTTT CASSFTTGGNEKLFF
NA TRBJ2-7 TRBV27 NA TGTGCCAGCAGTTTCAGGCGGCTAGCGAGCGAGCAGTACTTC CASSFRRLASEQYF
TRBD2 TRBJ2-1 TRBV6-5 NA TGTGCCAGCAGTTACGGGGCGGGAGGCACGAATGAGCAGTTCTTC CASSYGAGGTNEQFF
NA TRBJ2-1 TRBV11-2 NA TGTGCCAGCAGCTTCCTAAAAGTCTCCTACAATGAGCAGTTCTTC CASSFLKVSYNEQFF
NA TRBJ2-1 TRBV6-1 NA TGTGCCAGCAGTGGCCGGGACGCTACCTCCTACAATGAGCAGTTCTTC CASSGRDATSYNEQFF
NA TRBJ2-3 TRBV7-9 NA TGTGCCAGCAGCTTAGAGGGGGGACGCACAGATACGCAGTATTTT CASSLEGGRTDTQYF
NA TRBJ2-2 TRBV7-6 NA TGTGCCAGCAGCTTAGTTGGGGCCGGGGAGCTGTTTTTT CASSLVGAGELFF
NA TRBJ2-2 TRBV30 few TGTGCCTGGGGACAAAAGAACACCGGGGAGCTGTTTTTT CAWGQKNTGELFF
TRBD2 TRBJ2-1 TRBV10-3 once TGTGCCATCAGTGATCGCTCAGGGAGAGTTGCGGGAGGAAATGAGCAGTTCTTC CAISDRSGRVAGGNEQFF
NA TRBJ2-7 TRBV27 once TGTGCCAGCAGTTCCCCGTCTAGCAACCTTGGGCAGTACTTC CASSSPSSNLGQYF
NA TRBJ2-7 TRBV6-5 NA TGTGCCAGCAGTTACACGGCAGGGTTCTCCTACGAGCAGTACTTC CASSYTAGFSYEQYF
NA TRBJ2-7 TRBV18 NA TGTGCCAGCTCACCACCCCCATCTGGGGACGAGCAGTACTTC CASSPPPSGDEQYF
TRBD2 TRBJ2-2 TRBV6-5 NA TGTGCCAGCAGGGGAGGGGCGCCCTGGACCGGGGAGCTGTTTTTT CASRGGAPWTGELFF
NA TRBJ2-2 TRBV7-2 NA TGTGCCAGCAGCGCAGGTCGGGTGGACACCGGGGAGCTGTTTTTT CASSAGRVDTGELFF
NA TRBJ2-2 TRBV11-3 few TGTGCCAGCAGCCCATACTCTACCGGGGAGCTGTTTTTT CASSPYSTGELFF
TRBD1 TRBJ2-1 TRBV30 NA TGTGCCTGGAGTACAGGGGGAAATTATGAGCAGTTCTTC CAWSTGGNYEQFF
NA TRBJ1-5 TRBV21-1 NA TGTGCCAGCAGCAACCCTAGAGGACAGTCCAATCAGCCCCAGCATTTT CASSNPRGQSNQPQHF
TRBD1 TRBJ1-1 TRBV4-3 NA TGCGCCAGCAGCCAAGCAAGGACAGGGGTTACTGAAGCTTTCTTT CASSQARTGVTEAFF
NA TRBJ2-3 TRBV30 NA TGTGCCCGCGACGAGGGGGAGACAGATACGCAGTATTTT CARDEGETDTQYF
NA TRBJ1-2 TRBV28 NA TGTGCCAGCAGTCTACCGGGACGGATATATGGCTACACCTTC CASSLPGRIYGYTF
NA TRBJ2-1 TRBV18 NA TGTGCCAGCTCACCCGGGACACTCCCTGACAATGAGCAGTTCTTC CASSPGTLPDNEQFF
NA TRBJ2-3 TRBV18 NA TGTGCCAGCTCACCACTCCCGTCAGATACGCAGTATTTT CASSPLPSDTQYF
NA TRBJ2-7 TRBV6-6 NA TGTGCCAGCAGTCTATCTGGGACCGCCTACGAGCAGTACTTC CASSLSGTAYEQYF
TRBD2 TRBJ2-2 TRBV9 NA TGTGCCAGCAGCGGTGCTTCGGGAGGGAACACCGGGGAGCTGTTTTTT CASSGASGGNTGELFF
NA TRBJ2-2 TRBV6-5 once TGTGCCAGCAGAGCGGCCTCGAACACCGGGGAGCTGTTTTTT CASRAASNTGELFF
NA TRBJ1-2 TRBV28 NA TGTGCCAGCAAGGGACTCCCTAACTATGGCTACACCTTC CASKGLPNYGYTF
TRBD2 TRBJ2-3 TRBV10-3 NA TGTGCCATCAGACTAGCGCTCTCTACAGATACGCAGTATTTT CAIRLALSTDTQYF
NA TRBJ2-1 TRBV11-2 NA TGTGCCAGCAGCTGGGGGACTTCAAATTACAATGAGCAGTTCTTC CASSWGTSNYNEQFF
TRBD2 TRBJ2-3 TRBV7-3 NA TGTGCCAGCAGCATCATAGCGGGAGGGGCAGATACGCAGTATTTT CASSIIAGGADTQYF